This passage covers 8 T cell receptor beta chains from one sample sequenced in a study of control samples from healthy donors and cancer patients. Repertoires were generated with immunoSEQ multiplex PCR, while TCRdb's copy carries only in-frame clones and drops some. The sample lists 150,000 to 200,000 clones, around 88% occurring once. Specimen: blood. The receptors derive from a woman in her 30s in good health.

This clone was recorded once. Relative to the germline gene, one junction end is altered; a read error may explain this. V and J are TRBV5-1 and TRBJ1-1; a possible D gene is TRBD1 (6 bases). There are 15 residues in the CDR3. Germline CDR1 is SGHRS and CDR2 is YFSETQ. DNA of the CDR3: TGCGCCCGCAGCTGGGCGGGGGGGGCCTACACTGAAGCTTTCTTT. Translation: CARSWAGGAYTEAFF.

The chain recombines TRBV7-2 with TRBJ2-4, with D possibly being TRBD1 or TRBD2 (6 bases each). With 0 bases removed from V and 2 bases from J, the gap between germline ends came to 14 bases. Germline V gives CDR1 SGHTA, CDR2 FQGNSA. The CDR3 contains 17 residues. The CDR3 sequence: CASSLASGGQTKNIQYF. CDR3 DNA sequence: TGTGCCAGCAGCTTAGCGTCCGGGGGCCAGACCAAAAACATTCAGTACTTC. Looking up the rest from reference TRBV7-2 and TRBJ2-4 gives the full variable domain: GAGVSQSPSNKVTEKGKDVELRCDPISGHTALYWYRQSLGQGLEFLIYFQGNSAPDKSGLPSDRFSAERTGGSVSTLTIQRTQQEDSAVYLCASSLASGGQTKNIQYFGAGTRLSVL.

This clone was detected only once. The V and J genes are TRBV19 and TRBJ2-2, with unresolved D. CDR3 size: 13 residues. V shed 3 bases and J shed 5 bases, with 7 bases lying between them. Germline V lookup: CDR1 LNHDA, CDR2 SQIVND (reference sequence). CDR3 in amino acids: CASSIVITGELFF. The CDR3 region has the DNA TGTGCCAGTAGTATCGTTATTACCGGGGAGCTGTTTTTT.

This chain joins TRBV27 and TRBJ2-1; 8 bases map to TRBD2. CDR1 MNHEY and CDR2 SMNVEV come from the germline V gene (reference sequence). This CDR3 has 16 residues. The junction had 11 bases not matched to a gene; V was cut back by 6 bases and J by 4 bases. CDR3 region: CASSLRGTREYNEQFF. In DNA, the CDR3 is TGTGCCAGCAGCCTGAGAGGGACTAGAGAATACAATGAGCAGTTCTTC.

This chain connects TRBV25-1 to TRBJ1-2, with D perhaps TRBD1 (5 bases). Trimming removed 3 bases from V and 4 bases from J, with 15 bases in between. Per germline, CDR1 MGHDK and CDR2 SYGVNS. The CDR3 is 15 amino acids. DNA of the CDR3: TGTGCCAGCAGTGATCCCAGGGTGGCCCTCTATGGCTACACCTTC. Amino acid sequence: CASSDPRVALYGYTF.

This sequence joins TRBV24-1 and TRBJ2-1; TRBD2 matches 10 bases. The CDR3 contains 17 residues. Unmatched junction bases numbered 6, after V lost 1 base and J lost 4 bases. Germline assignment: CDR1 KGHDR and CDR2 SFDVKD. CDR3 nucleotide sequence: TGTGCCACCAGTGATTTTGGAGCGGGGGGGCATTACAATGAGCAGTTCTTC. Translated: CATSDFGAGGHYNEQFF.

The rearrangement joins TRBV5-6 to TRBJ2-7; TRBD2 is a possible D gene (6 bases). Trimming pared 4 bases from V and 6 bases from J, leaving 20 bases between. CDR1 SGHDT and CDR2 YYEEEE come from the germline V gene. The CDR3 consists of 15 residues. The CDR3 coding sequence is TGTGCCAGCAGCAGCACAGGACTATTCGCTCGCGAGCAGTACGTC. Its translation: CASSSTGLFAREQYV.

The chain has TRBV2 and TRBJ1-1; D is undetermined. Germline lookup yields CDR1 SNHLY and CDR2 FYNNEI. V was clipped by 2 bases and J by 4 bases, with 11 bases between them. This CDR3 spans 14 amino acids. In nucleotides, the CDR3 is TGTGCCAGCAGTGAAATTACCCGGGGCACTGAAGCTTTCTTT. Its translation is CASSEITRGTEAFF. The full variable domain, completed using reference TRBV2 and TRBJ1-1, is EPEVTQTPSHQVTQMGQEVILRCVPISNHLYFYWYRQILGQKVEFLVSFYNNEISEKSEIFDDQFSVERPDGSNFTLKIRSTKLEDSAMYFCASSEITRGTEAFFGQGTRLTVV.